One sample yielded the 9 T cell receptor beta chains listed below, sequenced in a study of T cells in tumors after PD-1 blockade. The data were produced by immunoSEQ multiplex PCR, yet TCRdb's version contains in-frame clones alone and is incomplete. The repertoire includes 55,000 to 70,000 clones, around three quarters of them detected once, and 13% sits in the top ten. Here the sequenced sample was PBMCs, taken before anti-PD-1 treatment. The receptors derive from a human donor with basal cell carcinoma.

This clone turned up a few times. The chain carries TRBV12-3 or TRBV12-4 and TRBJ2-2; no clear D. V lost 2 bases and J lost 1, with 2 bases in between. The length of the CDR3 is 13 residues. The CDR3 region is CASSLRNTGELFF. The CDR3 DNA reads as TGTGCCAGCAGTTTACGGAACACCGGGGAGCTGTTTTTT.

The rearrangement joins TRBV27 to TRBJ1-1; weak D call: TRBD1 (5 bases). Germline V gene sequence: CDR1 MNHEY, CDR2 SMNVEV (reference sequence). The CDR3 contains 13 residues. Between the trimmed V and J ends, which lost 6 bases and 10 bases, there was a span of 18 bases. The CDR3 protein is CASSRETGGAAFF. The DNA of the CDR3 is TGTGCCAGCAGCCGCGAAACAGGAGGGGCAGCTTTCTTT.

The chain links TRBV7-3 to TRBJ2-3, with a weak D call TRBD2 (6 bases). The germline V and J ends were trimmed by 1 base and 4 bases, with 12 bases remaining between them. In germline, CDR1 is SGHTA, CDR2 FQGTGA. This CDR3 is built from 15 residues. CDR3 bases: TGTGCCAGCAGCTTAATACCTGCGGGGTCAGATACGCAGTATTTT. Translating it yields CASSLIPAGSDTQYF.

The chain recombines TRBV4-2 with TRBJ1-1, with 7 bases lining up with TRBD1. J gave up 4 bases and V 3 bases, and 5 bases lay outside the gene matches. This CDR3 has 14 residues. CDR1 is LGHNA, CDR2 YNFKEQ, per germline. The CDR3 spells CASSHQTGATEAFF. DNA of the CDR3: TGTGCCAGCAGCCACCAAACAGGGGCCACTGAAGCTTTCTTT.

In this sample, this clone turned up once. The chain carries TRBV11-3 and TRBJ2-3; D is tentatively TRBD1 or TRBD2 (6 bases each). The CDR3 sequence is 14 residues long. Germline CDR1 is SGHNT and CDR2 is YENEEA. The V gene lost 3 bases and the J gene lost 4 bases, with 11 bases spanning the gap. The DNA of the CDR3 is TGTGCCAGCAGCTTGGAGGGGGGTGCAGATACGCAGTATTTT. Translating it yields CASSLEGGADTQYF.

CDR3 DNA: TGTGCCAGCAGTTTCCCGGGACAGATGGTGAACACTGAAGCTTTCTTT. Protein product: CASSFPGQMVNTEAFF. The chain employs TRBV27 and TRBJ1-1; TRBD1 aligns across 7 bases. The CDR3 is 16 amino acids. Trimming cost V 3 bases and J 0 bases; bases outside gene matches: 7. CDR1 is MNHEY and CDR2 is SMNVEV in the germline V gene (reference sequence).

This chain joins TRBV25-1 and TRBJ1-2; the match to TRBD1 covers 10 bases. Germline V gene lookup returns CDR1 MGHDK and CDR2 SYGVNS. The V segment lost 5 bases and the J segment 5 bases; nucleotides outside the gene matches: 5. The CDR3 sequence is 14 residues long. CDR3 nucleotides: TGTGCCAGCAGTCCCCGGGACAGGGGTTATGGCTACACCTTC. Translated: CASSPRDRGYGYTF.

The chain carries TRBV12-3 or TRBV12-4 and TRBJ1-5; TRBD1 matches 9 bases. The ends lost 7 bases at V and 6 bases at J; junction bases unmatched: 1. The CDR3 is 12 residues long. The DNA of the CDR3 is TGTGCCAGCAAGACAGGGGGTCAGCCCCAGCATTTT. It is translated as CASKTGGQPQHF.

The gene calls are TRBV4-1 and TRBJ1-2; 10 bases are a match to TRBD1. Trimming took 3 bases from V and 5 from J; bases not matched to a gene: 6. The CDR3 is 15 amino acids. The germline V gene has CDR1 MGHRA and CDR2 YSYEKL. The CDR3 DNA sequence: TGCGCCAGCAGCCAGGGGCCGGGACAGGGGTATGGCTACACCTTC. Its protein product is CASSQGPGQGYGYTF.